This T cell receptor (beta chain) originates from a study of identical twins. The CDR3 is 14 residues long. Germline CDR1 reads SQVTM; CDR2 reads ANQGSEA. V gave up 3 bases and J gave up 4 bases, with 15 bases separating them. TCRdb fed the 5' RACE reads into MiXCR, producing one record per CDR3 protein. The data contain 200,000 to 300,000 distinct CDR3 sequences, roughly 7% of them singletons. These data were also filed under a second study, of yellow fever vaccine responses in identical twins.

The sequencing input was memory (CD45RO+) T cells sorted from blood. This TCR came from a woman aged 18-29 years in good health. V and J are TRBV29-1 and TRBJ1-2; no clear D gene. In DNA form, the CDR3 reads TGCAGCGTTGATTCGGCAGTCTTTGGCTATGGCTACACCTTC. Translation: CSVDSAVFGYGYTF. Complete variable domain (other parts from reference TRBV29-1 and TRBJ1-2): SAVISQKPSRDICQRGTSLTIQCQVDSQVTMMFWYRQQPGQSLTLIATANQGSEATYESGFVIDKFPISRPNLTFSTLTVSNMSPEDSSIYLCSVDSAVFGYGYTFGSGTRLTVV.